A single T cell receptor (beta chain) is shown here with its context. Its specificity is unknown. The data were produced by immunoSEQ multiplex PCR, yet TCRdb's version contains in-frame clones alone and is incomplete. Here the sample spans over 75,000 clones, under 85% being singletons. The data originate from a study of radiotherapy plus CTLA-4 blockade in lung cancer. Overall study results and limits: Interferon-beta and early blood T cell clone dynamics reportedly predicted response best. Blood saw expansion of tumor-derived TCR clones after radiotherapy plus ipilimumab.

Germline V gene lookup returns CDR1 MNHEY and CDR2 SVGAGI. This CDR3 is 15 amino acids long. The junction had 9 bases not matched to a gene; V was cut back by 4 bases and J by 5 bases. The J gene is TRBJ2-5, the V gene TRBV6-5; TRBD2 matches 8 bases. Source: peripheral blood, taken from a patient treated with radiotherapy plus ipilimumab. The receptor comes from a human donor with non-small cell lung cancer who had stable disease on radiotherapy plus ipilimumab. CDR3: CASSSNTGGRETQYF. The CDR3 coding sequence is TGTGCCAGCAGTTCCAACACGGGCGGGAGGGAGACCCAGTACTTC.